The 30 T cell receptor beta chains in this list originate from one sample, sequenced in a study of CD8 T cells in ankylosing spondylitis. What these receptors recognize is not known. TCRdb passed the 5' RACE reads through MiXCR, listing each CDR3 protein once. Here the sample spans about 500,000 distinct CDR3 sequences, 5.3% being singletons. Study results and caveats: A TCR beta motif made of several highly homologous variants seemed typical of ankylosing spondylitis blood.

The sample comprised blood, either unsorted or a sorted T cell fraction (not recorded which). These receptors all stem from a male donor with ankylosing spondylitis.

Details on this clonotype: A much larger clone differs by one base, so this may be a read error. The rearrangement links TRBV7-9 to TRBJ2-3, with D uncertain. Trimming left V 5 bases short and J 5 bases short, with 11 bases between. This CDR3 contains 13 residues. Germline assignment: CDR1 SEHNR and CDR2 FQNEAQ (reference sequence). CDR3 nucleotides: TGTGCCAGCAGCAGGATTCGCAAAGATACGCAGTATTTT. Translating gives CASSRIRKDTQYF.

This clonotype was seen more than once but under ten times. The V call is TRBV2, the J call TRBJ1-2, with 8 bases that match TRBD1. Germline V CDR1 and CDR2: SNHLY, FYNNEI. This CDR3 has 16 residues. Germline trimming cut 4 bases from V and 7 bases from J; bases unmatched to any gene: 14. In DNA form, the CDR3 reads TGTGCCAGCAGTGTACGCAGGACAGGGAATATAGGTGGCTACACCTTC. Translation gives CASSVRRTGNIGGYTF.

The V gene is TRBV20-1, the J gene TRBJ2-3, with a tentative D call TRBD1 (5 bases). This CDR3 has 14 residues. Germline V gene lookup returns CDR1 DFQATT and CDR2 SNEGSKA (reference sequence). V lost 6 bases to trimming and J lost 3 bases, with 16 bases between them. The CDR3 spells CSADDRMGTDTQYF. DNA for the CDR3: TGCAGTGCAGACGACAGAATGGGGACAGATACGCAGTATTTT.

The chain is built from TRBV5-6 and TRBJ2-7, with 9 bases that match TRBD1. Germline V gene data show CDR1 as SGHDT and CDR2 as YYEEEE. The CDR3 sequence is 13 residues long. V was pared by 4 bases and J by 5 bases, with 4 bases of the junction left unmatched. The CDR3 here is CASSMDRGDEQYF. The DNA of the CDR3 is TGTGCCAGCAGCATGGACAGGGGTGACGAGCAGTACTTC.

Many counts were recorded for this clonotype. The rearrangement links TRBV4-3 to TRBJ1-2, with 7 bases aligning to TRBD1. Per germline, CDR1 LGHNA and CDR2 YSLEER. The length of the CDR3 is 15 residues. Trimming removed 7 bases from V and 3 bases from J; junction bases left unmatched: 11. CDR3 sequence: CASNLGRGADYGYTF. In nucleotides, the CDR3 is TGCGCCAGCAACCTAGGCAGGGGGGCTGACTATGGCTACACCTTC.

V gene TRBV7-6 combines with J gene TRBJ2-5; unclear D gene. Germline assignment: CDR1 SGHVS and CDR2 FNYEAQ. Trimming stripped 2 bases from V and 2 bases from J, with 9 bases between. The CDR3 length is 14 residues. In DNA, the CDR3 is TGTGCCAGCAGCTTATACCACGGGCAAGAGACCCAGTACTTC. It is translated as CASSLYHGQETQYF.

The rearrangement links TRBV6-1 to TRBJ2-1, with TRBD1 as a possible D gene (6 bases). Germline V gene data show CDR1 as MNHNS and CDR2 as SASEGT. The CDR3 covers 15 residues. V lost 2 bases to trimming and J lost 4 bases, with 12 bases between them. CDR3 protein: CASSEQGREYNEQFF. The CDR3 DNA is TGTGCCAGCAGTGAACAGGGGCGAGAATACAATGAGCAGTTCTTC.

This clonotype was picked up many times. V usage is TRBV28 and J usage is TRBJ2-7; no definite D call. V dropped 6 bases and J dropped 2 bases, with 17 bases sitting between them. The CDR3 sequence is 15 residues long. Germline loops: CDR1 MDHEN, CDR2 SYDVKM. The CDR3 coding sequence is TGTGCCAGCAGCTCCCCCTCTCTTTCCACCTACGAGCAGTACTTC. Translated, it gives CASSSPSLSTYEQYF.

Many counts were recorded for this clonotype. V usage is TRBV20-1 and J usage is TRBJ2-1; the match to TRBD2 covers 10 bases. Losses at the gene ends were 3 bases for V and 7 bases for J; bases not matched to a gene: 9. From germline, CDR1 is DFQATT and CDR2 SNEGSKA (reference sequence). The CDR3 has 15 amino acids. Written as DNA, the CDR3 is TGCAGTGCTAGGGAGCGGGGGGGCTTCCGGAATGAGCAGTTCTTC. Amino acids: CSARERGGFRNEQFF.

This clonotype was found many times. The chain has TRBV10-3 and TRBJ2-7; D is unresolved. Germline CDR1 and CDR2: ENHRY and SYGVKD. V gave up 6 bases and J gave up 12 bases, with 18 bases separating them. The CDR3 spans 12 residues. Here the CDR3 DNA reads TGTGCCATCAGCGAAACCCCCATCCCGGGGTACTTC. Translation gives CAISETPIPGYF.

This clonotype was counted only a few times. The rearrangement uses TRBV10-2 and TRBJ2-1, with D unclear. This CDR3 spans 11 amino acids. V shed 2 bases and J shed 8 bases, with 4 bases lying between them. Germline lookup yields CDR1 WSHSY and CDR2 SAAADI. The CDR3 bases are TGCGCCAGCAGTGAGATCCATGAGCAGTTCTTC. It yields the protein CASSEIHEQFF.

This clonotype has a count of ten or more. The genes are TRBV27 and TRBJ2-1; unclear D gene. This CDR3 has 12 amino acids. Germline V gives CDR1 MNHEY, CDR2 SMNVEV (reference sequence). V was clipped by 6 bases and J by 5 bases, with 8 bases between them. The CDR3 loop is CASSPDHNEQFF. The CDR3 DNA is TGTGCCAGCAGCCCAGACCACAATGAGCAGTTCTTC.

This clonotype was observed many times. The CDR3 DNA reads TGTGCCAGCAGCCAGGCACCGGGGGGGTCCCAAGAGACCCAGTACTTC. Protein sequence: CASSQAPGGSQETQYF. The rearrangement uses TRBV4-2 and TRBJ2-5; 8 bases line up with TRBD2. The germline gives CDR1 LGHNA, CDR2 YNFKEQ. CDR3 length: 16 amino acids. Unmatched junction bases numbered 7, after V lost 3 bases and J lost 1 base.

This clonotype was observed many times. The CDR3 region is CSASISGRGSGYTF. The DNA for the CDR3 is TGCAGTGCCTCCATCAGCGGCAGGGGGTCTGGCTACACCTTC. The rearrangement uses TRBV20-1 and TRBJ1-2; TRBD1 agrees at 7 bases. The CDR3 sequence is 14 residues long. V lost 6 bases and J lost 7; bases outside the gene matches: 14. Germline CDR1 DFQATT, CDR2 SNEGSKA (reference sequence).

This clonotype was recorded many times. V and J are TRBV4-3 and TRBJ1-1; D remains ambiguous. The CDR3 runs to 15 residues. Per germline, CDR1 LGHNA and CDR2 YSLEER. V dropped 0 bases and J dropped 1 base, with 9 bases sitting between them. The CDR3 loop is CASSQETRGNTEAFF. DNA of the CDR3: TGCGCCAGCAGCCAAGAAACGCGGGGGAACACTGAAGCTTTCTTT.

This clonotype was seen ten or more times. V gene TRBV7-6 combines with J gene TRBJ2-5; no firm D call. V lost 1 base and J 0 bases, leaving 9 bases between the germline ends. The CDR3 has 15 amino acids. CDR1 is SGHVS and CDR2 is FNYEAQ in the germline V gene. Here the CDR3 DNA reads TGTGCCAGCAGCTTAGAGGCAGAGTACCAAGAGACCCAGTACTTC. Translation: CASSLEAEYQETQYF.

In its sample, this clonotype was seen many times. This chain joins TRBV7-8 and TRBJ1-5, with 7 bases identical to TRBD1. Germline values: CDR1 SGHVS, CDR2 FQNEAQ. The CDR3 consists of 16 residues. Germline trimming cut 4 bases from V and 4 bases from J; bases unmatched to any gene: 10. Written as DNA, the CDR3 is TGTGCCAGCAGCTATTACGGGACAGCGACTAATCAGCCCCAGCATTTT. This translates into CASSYYGTATNQPQHF. Combining the CDR3 with reference TRBV7-8 and TRBJ1-5 gives the whole variable domain GAGVSQSPRYKVAKRGQDVALRCDPISGHVSLFWYQQALGQGPEFLTYFQNEAQLDKSGLPSDRFFAERPEGSVSTLKIQRTQQEDSAVYLCASSYYGTATNQPQHFGDGTRLSIL.

In regard to this clonotype: A single base separates this from a much larger clone, so it may be a read error. CDR3 DNA: TGCGCCAGCAGCGCCTCCTACAATGAGCAGTTCTTC. Translation: CASSASYNEQFF. This chain uses TRBV5-1 with TRBJ2-1, with unresolved D. Germline V gene sequence: CDR1 SGHRS, CDR2 YFSETQ. Trimming left V 4 bases short and J 0 bases short, with 2 bases between. The CDR3 loop spans 12 amino acids.

This clonotype was found many times. The V and J genes are TRBV7-2 and TRBJ2-3; a possible D gene is TRBD1 (6 bases). The CDR3 loop spans 14 amino acids. Trimming took off 4 bases at V and 4 bases at J, with 12 bases between the two ends. The V gene's germline CDR1 is SGHTA and CDR2 FQGNSA. The CDR3 region has the DNA TGTGCCAGCAGCTCGACAGGATCCGCAGATACGCAGTATTTT. Its translation is CASSSTGSADTQYF.

This clonotype showed up many times. The chain recombines TRBV6-1 with TRBJ1-5, with a possible D match to TRBD1 (6 bases). CDR3 length: 14 amino acids. Germline V gene lookup returns CDR1 MNHNS and CDR2 SASEGT. Trimming removed 6 bases at V and 6 bases at J, with 15 bases between. CDR3: CASSVPGEAQPQHF. The CDR3 nucleotides are TGTGCCAGCAGCGTTCCAGGGGAGGCTCAGCCCCAGCATTTT.

There are many counts of this clonotype. This chain connects TRBV20-1 to TRBJ2-7; TRBD1 matches at 9 bases. The CDR3 is 14 residues long. Trimming removed 4 bases from V and 9 bases from J; junction bases left unmatched: 13. The germline gives CDR1 DFQATT, CDR2 SNEGSKA (reference sequence). The CDR3, as DNA: TGCAGTGCTAACCGACAGGGGGACTACGGGGGGCAGTACTTC. Translated, it gives CSANRQGDYGGQYF.

The chain carries TRBV4-1 and TRBJ1-4, with D possibly matching TRBD1 (5 bases). V lost 1 base and J lost 4, with 19 bases in between. In germline, CDR1 is MGHRA, CDR2 YSYEKL. The CDR3 consists of 18 residues. CDR3 amino acids: CASSQAHDGGLLNEKLFF. The CDR3 nucleotides are TGCGCCAGCAGCCAAGCACATGATGGGGGACTGCTTAATGAAAAACTGTTTTTT.

This clonotype has a count of ten or more. This chain connects TRBV11-1 to TRBJ1-1; 7 positions agree with TRBD1. Unmatched junction bases numbered 12, after V lost 2 bases and J lost 0 bases. Germline V CDR1 and CDR2: SGHAT, FQDESV (reference sequence). This CDR3 is 18 amino acids long. In DNA form, the CDR3 reads TGTGCCAGCAGCTTATCGTTGGCGGGACAGTCGATGAACACTGAAGCTTTCTTT. Protein product: CASSLSLAGQSMNTEAFF.

This clonotype was recorded at least ten times. V gene TRBV5-1 combines with J gene TRBJ2-5; 7 bases fit TRBD1. Germline CDR1 reads SGHRS; CDR2 reads YFSETQ. This CDR3 has 14 residues. Unmatched junction bases numbered 8, after V lost 4 bases and J lost 5 bases. CDR3 sequence (DNA): TGCGCCAGCAGCACAGACAGGGTGGTTGAGACCCAGTACTTC. Its translation: CASSTDRVVETQYF.

In this sample, this clonotype turned up many times. The chain recombines TRBV5-8 with TRBJ1-5, with a weak D call TRBD1 (6 bases). This CDR3 has 14 amino acids. Trimming removed 4 bases from V and 3 bases from J, with 11 bases in between. CDR1 is SGHTS and CDR2 is YDEGEE in the germline V gene. In DNA form, the CDR3 reads TGTGCCAGCAGCCGGGACACCCCCAATCAGCCCCAGCATTTT. It yields the protein CASSRDTPNQPQHF. Based on the CDR3 plus reference TRBV5-8 and TRBJ1-5, the full variable domain is EAGVTQSPTHLIKTRGQQATLRCSPISGHTSVYWYQQALGLGLQFLLWYDEGEERNRGNFPPRFSGRQFPNYSSELNVNALELEDSALYLCASSRDTPNQPQHFGDGTRLSIL.

The V gene is TRBV3-1, the J gene TRBJ1-1; 7 bases fit TRBD1. Germline CDR1 LGHDT, CDR2 YNNKEL (reference sequence). Trimming took 0 bases from V and 12 from J; bases not matched to a gene: 10. The CDR3 sequence is 14 residues long. DNA of the CDR3: TGTGCCAGCAGCCAAGATGGCAGGGGGGAGAAAACTTTCTTT. It codes for CASSQDGRGEKTFF.

This clonotype came up many times. The CDR3 DNA reads TGTGCCAGCAGCCGGACTAGCGGGAGCCTCGAGACCCAGTACTTC. This translates into CASSRTSGSLETQYF. The rearrangement uses TRBV11-1 and TRBJ2-5; 13 bases agree with TRBD2. Germline loops: CDR1 SGHAT, CDR2 FQDESV (reference sequence). After removal of 5 bases from V and 5 bases from J, the junction contained 5 bases not matched to a gene. CDR3 length equals 15 residues.

Ten or more counts support this clonotype. The rearrangement joins TRBV29-1 to TRBJ2-1; TRBD2 matches 7 bases. With 2 bases clipped from V and 6 bases from J, the junction kept 7 bases outside the gene matches. The CDR3 runs 14 residues. CDR1 and CDR2 (germline): SQVTM, ANQGSEA. CDR3 in amino acids: CSVEFQRDGNEQFF. DNA for the CDR3: TGCAGCGTTGAATTCCAGCGGGACGGCAATGAGCAGTTCTTC.

Note on this clonotype: This may arise from a read error, as a much more abundant clone is one base away. The rearrangement joins TRBV20-1 to TRBJ1-2; 7 bases are shared with TRBD1. Germline CDR1 reads DFQATT; CDR2 reads SNEGSKA (reference sequence). V lost 5 bases to trimming and J lost 8 bases; unmatched junction nucleotides: 17. CDR3 size: 15 residues. The CDR3 sequence: CSAQAPGTARTGYTF. The DNA for the CDR3 is TGCAGTGCTCAAGCTCCCGGGACAGCTAGGACCGGCTACACCTTC.

This clonotype was observed at least ten times. This chain uses TRBV4-3 with TRBJ1-4; 7 bases align to TRBD1. V was clipped by 2 bases and J by 8 bases; unmatched bases: 8. This CDR3 has 15 amino acids. Per germline, CDR1 LGHNA and CDR2 YSLEER. This CDR3 is CASSQITGEKEKLFF. In nucleotides, the CDR3 is TGCGCCAGCAGCCAAATTACAGGGGAAAAGGAAAAACTGTTTTTT.